Listed below are T cell receptor beta chains from one sample, sequenced in a study of neurological immune-mediated disorders. In TCRdb, the 5' RACE reads were re-called with MiXCR into one record per CDR3 protein. This sample carries some 54,000 distinct CDR3 sequences, roughly 10% of them seen once, and the ten largest clones take 6.5% to 8.5%. The sample consisted of PBMCs. All receptors derive from a male donor with HTLV-1-associated myelopathy (HAM/TSP). Each CDR3 is given with its conserved first and last residue. Fields, in order: J gene, V gene, CDR3 protein.

j_call: TRBJ2-1
v_call: TRBV5-1
cdr3_aa: CASSVPSSGAYNEQFF

j_call: TRBJ1-6
v_call: TRBV5-1
cdr3_aa: CASSTGQHSYNSPLHF

j_call: TRBJ2-5
v_call: TRBV6-5
cdr3_aa: CASSYSGGQETQYF

j_call: TRBJ1-2
v_call: TRBV5-5
cdr3_aa: CASSGTGTGYTF

j_call: TRBJ2-7
v_call: TRBV5-1
cdr3_aa: CASSPWDSPSYERYF

j_call: TRBJ1-1
v_call: TRBV12-3/TRBV12-4
cdr3_aa: CATKGQTMNTEAFF

j_call: TRBJ1-6
v_call: TRBV27
cdr3_aa: CASGPGGQYNSPLHF

j_call: TRBJ2-7
v_call: TRBV2
cdr3_aa: CASSPGQAISYEQYF

j_call: TRBJ2-5
v_call: TRBV28
cdr3_aa: CASRTGLWETQYF

j_call: TRBJ2-1
v_call: TRBV10-3
cdr3_aa: CAISESEGGAYNEQFF

j_call: TRBJ1-2
v_call: TRBV7-8
cdr3_aa: CASSPSRPGGYTF

j_call: TRBJ2-2
v_call: TRBV6-5
cdr3_aa: CASSHPGTGGLGELFF

j_call: TRBJ1-2
v_call: TRBV5-5
cdr3_aa: CASTTSPLNSPVYGYTF

j_call: TRBJ1-5
v_call: TRBV2
cdr3_aa: CASAWTGRNQPQHF

j_call: TRBJ1-1
v_call: TRBV19
cdr3_aa: CASSTRPGTRNTEAFF

j_call: TRBJ2-7
v_call: TRBV7-9
cdr3_aa: CASSPDRGQEQYF

j_call: TRBJ2-7
v_call: TRBV5-6
cdr3_aa: CASSSTGYKQYF

j_call: TRBJ2-1
v_call: TRBV19
cdr3_aa: CASSILTGAKDEQFF

j_call: TRBJ2-5
v_call: TRBV7-8
cdr3_aa: CASRRDRRSETQYF

j_call: TRBJ2-1
v_call: TRBV5-1
cdr3_aa: CASSFTGTSGGPGIF

j_call: TRBJ2-5
v_call: TRBV6-5
cdr3_aa: CASSYFRRGGSETQYF

j_call: TRBJ2-5
v_call: TRBV10-3
cdr3_aa: CAISGLAGVETQYF

j_call: TRBJ1-2
v_call: TRBV5-1
cdr3_aa: CASSRGQKHYGYTF

j_call: TRBJ2-1
v_call: TRBV4-2
cdr3_aa: CASSQDPGQGSNNEQFF

j_call: TRBJ2-3
v_call: TRBV6-5
cdr3_aa: CASSLDGTAFTTDTQYF

j_call: TRBJ2-3
v_call: TRBV14
cdr3_aa: CASSQVSTSGGEYF

j_call: TRBJ1-1
v_call: TRBV12-3/TRBV12-4
cdr3_aa: CASSLRQGGAFF

j_call: TRBJ2-2
v_call: TRBV7-9
cdr3_aa: CASSPGAHTGELFF

j_call: TRBJ1-6
v_call: TRBV5-1
cdr3_aa: CTSSPRTEDSPLHF

j_call: TRBJ1-1
v_call: TRBV20-1
cdr3_aa: CSATGVSNTEAFF